This T cell receptor (beta chain) was recorded in a study of T cell responses to AZD1222 COVID-19 vaccine. Assay used: immunoSEQ multiplex PCR; TCRdb lists only in-frame clones, some missing. The table shows 150,000 or so clones, with roughly 90% occurring only once. Overall study results and limits: Along spike, vaccine-associated CD4 TCRs were found throughout, with dominance at 160-218 and 743-854. Only after the peak T cell response were repertoires sampled. With two AZD1222 doses given, Spike-specific TCR breadth and depth both rose.

Germline values: CDR1 MDHEN, CDR2 SYDVKM. Trimming shortened V by 8 bases and J by 3 bases, and 23 bases separated the two germline ends. CDR3 length equals 17 residues. On this clone itself: Its antigen is unidentified.

V gene TRBV28 combines with J gene TRBJ1-5; maybe TRBD1 (5 bases). This TCR derives from an adult in good health. The specimen was peripheral blood, collected on day 0 of AZD1222 vaccination. As DNA, the CDR3 is TGTGCCAGCGTCCTTAATTTTGCAGGTGGACACAATCAGCCCCAGCATTTT. It specifies CASVLNFAGGHNQPQHF.